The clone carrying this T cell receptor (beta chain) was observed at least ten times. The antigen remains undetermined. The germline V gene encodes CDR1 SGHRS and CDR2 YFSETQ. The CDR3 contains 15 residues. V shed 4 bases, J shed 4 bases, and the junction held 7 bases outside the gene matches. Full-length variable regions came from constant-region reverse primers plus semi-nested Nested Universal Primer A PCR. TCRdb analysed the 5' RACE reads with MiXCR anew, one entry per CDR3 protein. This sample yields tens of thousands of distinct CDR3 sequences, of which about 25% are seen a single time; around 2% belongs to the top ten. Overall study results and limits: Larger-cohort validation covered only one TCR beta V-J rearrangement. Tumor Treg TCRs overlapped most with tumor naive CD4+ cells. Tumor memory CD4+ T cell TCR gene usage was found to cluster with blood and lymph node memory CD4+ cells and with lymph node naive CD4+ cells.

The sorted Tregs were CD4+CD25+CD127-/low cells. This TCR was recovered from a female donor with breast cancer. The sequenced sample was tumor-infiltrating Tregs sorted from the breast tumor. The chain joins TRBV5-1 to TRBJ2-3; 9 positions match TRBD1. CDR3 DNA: TGCGCCAGCAGCGACACAGGGGGCGATGCAGATACGCAGTATTTT. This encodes CASSDTGGDADTQYF.